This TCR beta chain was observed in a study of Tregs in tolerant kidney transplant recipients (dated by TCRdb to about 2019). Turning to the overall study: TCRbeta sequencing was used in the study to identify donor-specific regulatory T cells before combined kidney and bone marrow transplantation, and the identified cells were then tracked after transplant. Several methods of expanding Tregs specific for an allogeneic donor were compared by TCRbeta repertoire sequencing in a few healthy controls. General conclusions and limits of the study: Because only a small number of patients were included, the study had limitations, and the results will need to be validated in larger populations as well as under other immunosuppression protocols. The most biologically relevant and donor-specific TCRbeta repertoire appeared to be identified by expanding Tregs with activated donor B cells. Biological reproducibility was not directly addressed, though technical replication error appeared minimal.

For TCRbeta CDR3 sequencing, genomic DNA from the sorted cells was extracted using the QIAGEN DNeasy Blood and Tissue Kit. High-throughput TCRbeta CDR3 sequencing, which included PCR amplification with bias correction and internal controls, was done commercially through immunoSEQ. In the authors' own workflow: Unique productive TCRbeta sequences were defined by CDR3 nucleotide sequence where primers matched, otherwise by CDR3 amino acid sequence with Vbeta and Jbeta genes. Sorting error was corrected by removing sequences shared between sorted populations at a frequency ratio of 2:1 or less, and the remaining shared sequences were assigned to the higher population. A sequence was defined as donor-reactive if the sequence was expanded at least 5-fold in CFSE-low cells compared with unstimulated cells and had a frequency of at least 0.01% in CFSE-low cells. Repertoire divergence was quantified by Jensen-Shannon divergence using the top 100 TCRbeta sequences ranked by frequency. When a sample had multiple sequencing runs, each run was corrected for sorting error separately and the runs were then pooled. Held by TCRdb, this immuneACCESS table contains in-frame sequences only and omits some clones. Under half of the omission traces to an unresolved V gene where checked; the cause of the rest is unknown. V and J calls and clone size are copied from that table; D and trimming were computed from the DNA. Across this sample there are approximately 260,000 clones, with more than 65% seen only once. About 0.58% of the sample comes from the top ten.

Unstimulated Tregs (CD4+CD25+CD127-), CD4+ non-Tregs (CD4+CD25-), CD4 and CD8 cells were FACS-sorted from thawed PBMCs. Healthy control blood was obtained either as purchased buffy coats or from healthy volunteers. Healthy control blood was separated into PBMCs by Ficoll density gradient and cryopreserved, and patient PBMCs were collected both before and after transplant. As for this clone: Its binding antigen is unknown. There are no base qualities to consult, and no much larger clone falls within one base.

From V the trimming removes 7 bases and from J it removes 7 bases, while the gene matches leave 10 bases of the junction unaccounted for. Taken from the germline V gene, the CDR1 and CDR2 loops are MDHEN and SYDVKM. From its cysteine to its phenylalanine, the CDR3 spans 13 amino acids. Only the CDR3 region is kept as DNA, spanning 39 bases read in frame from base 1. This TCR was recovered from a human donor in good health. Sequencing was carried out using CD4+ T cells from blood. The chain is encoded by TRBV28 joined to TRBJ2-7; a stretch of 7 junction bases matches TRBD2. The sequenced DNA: TGTGCCAGCAATGGCGGGGGTCCGGGGGAGCAGTACTTC. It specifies CASNGGGPGEQYF. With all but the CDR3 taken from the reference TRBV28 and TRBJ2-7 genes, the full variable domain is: DVKVTQSSRYLVKRTGEKVFLECVQDMDHENMFWYRQDPGLGLRLIYFSYDVKMKEKGDIPEGYSVSREKKERFSLILESASTNQTSMYLCASNGGGPGEQYFGPGTRLTVT.